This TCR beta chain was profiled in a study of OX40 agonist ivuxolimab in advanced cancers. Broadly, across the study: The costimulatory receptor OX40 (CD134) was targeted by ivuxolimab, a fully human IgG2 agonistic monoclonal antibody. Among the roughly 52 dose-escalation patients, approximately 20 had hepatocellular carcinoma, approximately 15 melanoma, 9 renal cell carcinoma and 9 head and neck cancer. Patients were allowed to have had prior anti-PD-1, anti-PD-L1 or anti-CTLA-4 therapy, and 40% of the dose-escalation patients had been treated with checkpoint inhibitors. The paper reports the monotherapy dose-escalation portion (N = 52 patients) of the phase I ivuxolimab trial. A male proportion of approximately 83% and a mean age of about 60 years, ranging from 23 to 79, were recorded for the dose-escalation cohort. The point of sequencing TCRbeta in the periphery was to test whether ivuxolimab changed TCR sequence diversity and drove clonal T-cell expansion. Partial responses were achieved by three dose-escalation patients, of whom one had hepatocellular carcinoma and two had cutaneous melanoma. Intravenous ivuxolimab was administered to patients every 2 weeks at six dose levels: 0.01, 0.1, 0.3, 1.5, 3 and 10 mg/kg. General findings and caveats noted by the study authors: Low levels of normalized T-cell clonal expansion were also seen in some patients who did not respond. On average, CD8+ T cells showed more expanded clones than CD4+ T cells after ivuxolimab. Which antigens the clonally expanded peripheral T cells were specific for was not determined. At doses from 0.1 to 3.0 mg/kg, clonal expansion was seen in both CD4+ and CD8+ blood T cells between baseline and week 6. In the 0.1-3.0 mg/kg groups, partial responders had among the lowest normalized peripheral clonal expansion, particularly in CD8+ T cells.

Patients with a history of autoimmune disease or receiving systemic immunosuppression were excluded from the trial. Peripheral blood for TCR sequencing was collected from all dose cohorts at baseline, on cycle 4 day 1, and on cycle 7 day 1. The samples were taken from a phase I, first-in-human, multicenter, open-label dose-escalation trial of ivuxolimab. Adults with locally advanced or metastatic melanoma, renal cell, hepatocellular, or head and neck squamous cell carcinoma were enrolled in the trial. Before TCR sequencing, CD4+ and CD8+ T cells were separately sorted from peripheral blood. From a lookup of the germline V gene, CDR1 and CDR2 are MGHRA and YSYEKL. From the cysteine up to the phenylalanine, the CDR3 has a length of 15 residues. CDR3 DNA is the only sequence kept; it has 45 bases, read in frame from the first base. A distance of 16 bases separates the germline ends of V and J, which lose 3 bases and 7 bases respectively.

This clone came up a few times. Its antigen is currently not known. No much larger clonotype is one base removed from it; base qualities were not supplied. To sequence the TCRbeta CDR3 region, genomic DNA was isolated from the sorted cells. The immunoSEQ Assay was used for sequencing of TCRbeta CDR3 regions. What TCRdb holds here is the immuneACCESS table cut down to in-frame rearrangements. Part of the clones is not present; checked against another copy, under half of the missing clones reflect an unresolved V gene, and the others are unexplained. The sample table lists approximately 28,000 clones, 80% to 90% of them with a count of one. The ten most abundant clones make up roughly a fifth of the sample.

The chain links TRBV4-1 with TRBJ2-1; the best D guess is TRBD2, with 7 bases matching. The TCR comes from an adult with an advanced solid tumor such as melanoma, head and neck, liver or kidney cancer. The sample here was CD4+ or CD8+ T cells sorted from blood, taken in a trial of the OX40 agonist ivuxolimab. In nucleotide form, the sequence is TGCGCCAGCAGCCACCCGTCCGGGGGGACAAATGAGCAGTTCTTC. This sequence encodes CASSHPSGGTNEQFF.